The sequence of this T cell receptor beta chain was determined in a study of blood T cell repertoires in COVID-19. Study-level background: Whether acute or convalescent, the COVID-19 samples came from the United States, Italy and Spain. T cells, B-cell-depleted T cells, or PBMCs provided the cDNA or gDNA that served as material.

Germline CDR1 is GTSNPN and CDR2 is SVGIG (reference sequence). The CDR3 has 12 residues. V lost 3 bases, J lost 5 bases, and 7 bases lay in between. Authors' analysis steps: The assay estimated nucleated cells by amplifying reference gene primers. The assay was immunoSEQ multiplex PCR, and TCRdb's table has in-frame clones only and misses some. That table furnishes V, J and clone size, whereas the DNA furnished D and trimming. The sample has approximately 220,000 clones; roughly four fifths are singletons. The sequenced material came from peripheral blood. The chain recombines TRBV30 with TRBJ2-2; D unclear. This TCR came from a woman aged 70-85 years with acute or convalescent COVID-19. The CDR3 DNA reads TGTGCCTGGAGCGTTCTGACCGGGGAGCTGTTTTTT. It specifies CAWSVLTGELFF.